Below are 14 T cell receptor beta chains sequenced from a single sample in a study of cytomegalovirus exposure and HLA in healthy donors. The primer mix had 60 Vbeta and 13 Jbeta primers. Assay used: immunoSEQ multiplex PCR; TCRdb lists only in-frame clones, some missing. The table has over 200,000 clones, almost 85% seen once. The specimen was PBMCs. These receptors originate from a woman aged 40 to 50 in good health and CMV-seronegative.

The rearrangement joins TRBV7-9 to TRBJ1-6, with 9 bases matching TRBD1. The germline V gene has CDR1 SEHNR and CDR2 FQNEAQ (reference sequence). The CDR3 spans 16 residues. Trimming took 1 base from V and 10 from J; bases not matched to a gene: 8. CDR3 sequence reads: CASSLVAGTGNSPLHF. Written as DNA, the CDR3 is TGTGCCAGCAGCTTAGTGGCCGGGACAGGGAACTCACCCCTCCACTTT.

This clone was seen more than once but under ten times. This chain links TRBV6-6 with TRBJ1-4; TRBD1 might be the D (6 bases). This CDR3 contains 14 residues. CDR1 MNHNY and CDR2 SVGAGI come from the germline V gene (reference sequence). V was clipped by 5 bases and J by 8 bases, with 15 bases between them. Here the CDR3 DNA reads TGTGCCAGCAGTCTCAGGGGAGGGATGGAAAAACTGTTTTTT. Translating gives CASSLRGGMEKLFF.

This chain links TRBV9 with TRBJ2-5, with 13 bases lining up with TRBD2. The V segment lost 4 bases and the J segment 5 bases; nucleotides outside the gene matches: 5. This CDR3 is built from 15 residues. The germline gives CDR1 SGDLS, CDR2 YYNGEE. The CDR3 region is CASSPGLAGVETQYF. CDR3 nucleotide sequence: TGTGCCAGCAGCCCTGGACTAGCGGGGGTTGAGACCCAGTACTTC.

This chain links TRBV25-1 with TRBJ1-2; no clear D. CDR1 and CDR2 from the germline V gene are MGHDK and SYGVNS. Trimming stripped 5 bases from V and 5 bases from J, with 12 bases between. This CDR3 contains 13 residues. The CDR3 reads CASSHPSGYGYTF. CDR3 nucleotide sequence: TGTGCCAGCAGTCACCCCTCGGGGTATGGCTACACCTTC.

The J gene is TRBJ2-1, the V gene TRBV30; 9 positions match TRBD1. Germline values: CDR1 GTSNPN, CDR2 SVGIG (reference sequence). This CDR3 has 14 residues. The ends lost 4 bases at V and 9 bases at J; junction bases unmatched: 10. The CDR3 sequence: CAWNHRGQDVEQFF. In DNA, the CDR3 is TGTGCCTGGAACCACAGGGGGCAAGATGTTGAGCAGTTCTTC.

This chain uses TRBV28 with TRBJ2-1; D may be TRBD2 (5 bases). The V end was cut by 2 bases, the J end by 4 bases, with 12 bases between. CDR1 MDHEN and CDR2 SYDVKM come from the germline V gene. The length of the CDR3 is 15 residues. The CDR3 is CASSLLADWYNEQFF. The CDR3 DNA sequence: TGTGCCAGCAGTTTACTGGCGGACTGGTACAATGAGCAGTTCTTC.

The sample holds one count of this clone. This chain connects TRBV7-6 to TRBJ2-3; the D gene is possibly TRBD1 (5 bases). Germline CDR1 reads SGHVS; CDR2 reads FNYEAQ. Trimming removed 5 bases from V and 4 bases from J, with 13 bases in between. The CDR3 totals 14 residues. CDR3 bases: TGTGCCAGCAGCCTCAGGGCGGCAGCAGATACGCAGTATTTT. Translated: CASSLRAAADTQYF.

Only one count was recorded for this clone. The genes are TRBV7-9 and TRBJ1-4; D might be TRBD1 (6 bases). The CDR3 spans 15 residues. The germline V and J ends were trimmed by 3 bases and 5 bases, with 13 bases remaining between them. From germline, CDR1 is SEHNR and CDR2 FQNEAQ (reference sequence). CDR3 nucleotide sequence: TGTGCCAGCAGCTTCACAGGGCCTTCCAATGAAAAACTGTTTTTT. Translation: CASSFTGPSNEKLFF.

This rearrangement joins TRBV14 to TRBJ1-3; no definite D call. Germline CDR1 is SGHDN and CDR2 is FVKESK. Trimming shortened V by 1 base and J by 4 bases, and 8 bases separated the two germline ends. The CDR3 extends over 14 amino acids. The CDR3 DNA is TGTGCCAGCAGCCAAGGAGGGTTCGGAAACACCATATATTTT. Its translation is CASSQGGFGNTIYF.

This clone was picked up one time. The chain carries TRBV6-1 and TRBJ2-7; D not certain. This CDR3 is built from 16 residues. Germline values: CDR1 MNHNS, CDR2 SASEGT. V was clipped by 0 bases and J by 2 bases, with 14 bases between them. CDR3 bases: TGTGCCAGCAGTGAAGCGGGCAGCCGACGGACCTACGAGCAGTACTTC. This codes for CASSEAGSRRTYEQYF.

The chain carries TRBV28 and TRBJ1-6; D may be TRBD1 (6 bases). Trimming removed 8 bases from V and 7 bases from J, with 9 bases in between. Per the germline V gene, CDR1 is MDHEN and CDR2 is SYDVKM. The CDR3 spans 12 residues. The CDR3 DNA follows: TGTGCCAGCGGGCAGGGGAATTCACCCCTCCACTTT. Encoded protein: CASGQGNSPLHF.

This clone has a single count. This rearrangement joins TRBV11-2 to TRBJ1-1; the D is unclear. In germline, CDR1 is SGHAT, CDR2 FQNNGV. CDR3 size: 14 residues. Trimming pared 5 bases from V and 0 bases from J, leaving 10 bases between. CDR3 DNA sequence: TGTGCCAGCAGCATTCGGGTCATGAACACTGAAGCTTTCTTT. It specifies CASSIRVMNTEAFF. Full variable domain (remainder filled in from reference TRBV11-2 and TRBJ1-1): EAGVAQSPRYKIIEKRQSVAFWCNPISGHATLYWYQQILGQGPKLLIQFQNNGVVDDSQLPKDRFSAERLKGVDSTLKIQPAKLEDSAVYLCASSIRVMNTEAFFGQGTRLTVV.

The CDR3 region is CASSNRDRGPDEQYF. In nucleotides, the CDR3 is TGCGCCAGCTCTAACCGGGACAGGGGGCCGGACGAGCAGTACTTC. The genes are TRBV5-1 and TRBJ2-7, with TRBD1 identical over 12 bases. The germline V gene has CDR1 SGHRS and CDR2 YFSETQ. The CDR3 contains 15 residues. After removal of 7 bases from V and 5 bases from J, the junction contained 10 bases not matched to a gene.

The chain is built from TRBV10-1 and TRBJ2-2; TRBD2 might be the D (6 bases). The germline V gene encodes CDR1 WNHNN and CDR2 SYGVQD (reference sequence). This CDR3 has 12 amino acids. V was cut by 8 bases and J by 12 bases, with 16 bases left in between. This CDR3 is CASGGSLEKLFF. The DNA for the CDR3 is TGCGCCAGCGGGGGGTCCCTCGAGAAGCTGTTTTTT.